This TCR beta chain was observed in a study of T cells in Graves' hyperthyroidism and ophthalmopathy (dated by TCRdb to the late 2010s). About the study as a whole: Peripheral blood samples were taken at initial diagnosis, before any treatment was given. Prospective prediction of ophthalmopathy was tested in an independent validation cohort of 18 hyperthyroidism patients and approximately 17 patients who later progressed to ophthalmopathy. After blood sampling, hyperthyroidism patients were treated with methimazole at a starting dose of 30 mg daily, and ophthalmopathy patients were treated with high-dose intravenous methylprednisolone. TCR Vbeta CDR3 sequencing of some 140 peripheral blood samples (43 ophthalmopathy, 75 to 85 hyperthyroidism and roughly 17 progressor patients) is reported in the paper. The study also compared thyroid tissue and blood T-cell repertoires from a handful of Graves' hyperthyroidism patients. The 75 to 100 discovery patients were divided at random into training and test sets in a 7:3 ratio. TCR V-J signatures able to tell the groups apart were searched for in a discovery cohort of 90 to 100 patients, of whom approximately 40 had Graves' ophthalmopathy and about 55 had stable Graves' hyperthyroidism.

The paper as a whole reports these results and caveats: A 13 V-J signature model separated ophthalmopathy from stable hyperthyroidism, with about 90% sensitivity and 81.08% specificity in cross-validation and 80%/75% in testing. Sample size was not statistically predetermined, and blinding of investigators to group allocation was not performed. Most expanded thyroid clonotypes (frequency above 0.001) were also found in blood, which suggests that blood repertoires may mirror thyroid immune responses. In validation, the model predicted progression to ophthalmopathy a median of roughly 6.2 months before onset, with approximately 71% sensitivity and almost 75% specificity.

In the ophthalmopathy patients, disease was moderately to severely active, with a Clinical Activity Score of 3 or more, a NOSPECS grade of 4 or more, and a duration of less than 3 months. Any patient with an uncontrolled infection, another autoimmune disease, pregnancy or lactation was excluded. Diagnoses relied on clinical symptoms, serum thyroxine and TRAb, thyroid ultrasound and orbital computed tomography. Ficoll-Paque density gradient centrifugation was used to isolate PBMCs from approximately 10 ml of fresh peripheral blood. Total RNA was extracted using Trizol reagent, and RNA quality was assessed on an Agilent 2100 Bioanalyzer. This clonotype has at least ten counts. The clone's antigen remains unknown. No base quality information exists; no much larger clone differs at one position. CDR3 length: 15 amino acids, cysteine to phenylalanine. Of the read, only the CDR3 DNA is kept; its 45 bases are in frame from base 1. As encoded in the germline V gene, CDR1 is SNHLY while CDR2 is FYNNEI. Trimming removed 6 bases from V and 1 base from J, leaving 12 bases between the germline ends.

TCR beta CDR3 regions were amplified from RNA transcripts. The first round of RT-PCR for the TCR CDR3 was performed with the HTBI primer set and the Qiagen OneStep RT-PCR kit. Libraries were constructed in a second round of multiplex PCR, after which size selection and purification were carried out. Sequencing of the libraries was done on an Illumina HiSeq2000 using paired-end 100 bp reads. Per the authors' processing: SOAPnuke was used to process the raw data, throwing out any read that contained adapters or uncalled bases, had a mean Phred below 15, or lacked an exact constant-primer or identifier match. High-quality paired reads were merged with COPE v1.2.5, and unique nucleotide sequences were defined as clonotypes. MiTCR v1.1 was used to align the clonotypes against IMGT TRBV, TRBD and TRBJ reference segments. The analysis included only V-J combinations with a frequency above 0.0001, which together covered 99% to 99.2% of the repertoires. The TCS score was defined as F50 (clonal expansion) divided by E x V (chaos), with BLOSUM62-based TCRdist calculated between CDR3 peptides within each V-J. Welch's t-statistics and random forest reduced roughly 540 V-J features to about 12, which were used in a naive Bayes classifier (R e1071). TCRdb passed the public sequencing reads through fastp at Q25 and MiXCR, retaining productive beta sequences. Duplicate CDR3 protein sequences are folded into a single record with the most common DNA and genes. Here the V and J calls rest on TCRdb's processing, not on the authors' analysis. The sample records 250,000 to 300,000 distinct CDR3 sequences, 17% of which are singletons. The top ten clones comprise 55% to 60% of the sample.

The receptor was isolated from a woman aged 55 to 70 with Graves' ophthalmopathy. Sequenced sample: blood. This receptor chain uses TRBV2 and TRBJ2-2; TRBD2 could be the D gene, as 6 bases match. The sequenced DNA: TGTGCCAGCAGGTTTCAGGGAGGGAACACCGGGGAGCTGTTTTTT. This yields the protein CASRFQGGNTGELFF. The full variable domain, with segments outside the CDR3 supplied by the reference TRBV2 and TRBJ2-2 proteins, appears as EPEVTQTPSHQVTQMGQEVILRCVPISNHLYFYWYRQILGQKVEFLVSFYNNEISEKSEIFDDQFSVERPDGSNFTLKIRSTKLEDSAMYFCASRFQGGNTGELFFGEGSRLTVL.